Listed below are T cell receptor beta chains from one sample, sequenced in a study of blood T cell repertoires in COVID-19. Some clones are missing from TCRdb's copy, which holds only in-frame ones; the method was immunoSEQ multiplex PCR. The table includes 90,000 or so clones, roughly 85% detected once. Sequencing was performed on peripheral blood. The source is a woman aged 55-69 years with COVID-19, enrolled during active disease. CDR3s include the opening cysteine and the closing phenylalanine or tryptophan. The D gene is left open where the match is weak. The listing skips clone size in some rows; elsewhere it reads once, few, many or a size class.

d_gene	v_gene	abundance	j_gene	CDR3aa	CDR3nt
-	TRBV6-2/TRBV6-3	once	TRBJ2-7	CASSFPPDGTTGEQYF	TGTGCCAGCAGTTTTCCCCCCGACGGCACTACGGGCGAGCAGTACTTC
-	TRBV20-1	-	TRBJ2-2	CSASPGGKNTGELFF	TGCAGTGCTAGTCCCGGGGGAAAGAACACCGGGGAGCTGTTTTTT
TRBD2	TRBV7-2	-	TRBJ2-1	CASSLMRGGFYNEQFF	TGTGCCAGCAGTCTAATGCGCGGGGGTTTCTACAATGAGCAGTTCTTC
TRBD1	TRBV28	once	TRBJ1-2	CASSSGQGANYGYTF	TGTGCCAGCAGTTCAGGACAGGGGGCTAACTATGGCTACACCTTC
-	TRBV18	-	TRBJ2-7	CASSSRRFLNTTGQYF	TGTGCCAGCTCATCCCGCAGGTTCCTAAACACCACCGGGCAGTACTTC
-	TRBV27	-	TRBJ1-2	CASSLLNRTRDTF	TGTGCCAGCAGTTTGTTGAACAGGACCCGAGACACCTTC
TRBD1	TRBV10-3	-	TRBJ1-2	CAISASRDRGSNGYTF	TGTGCCATCAGTGCTTCCCGGGACAGGGGGAGCAATGGCTACACCTTC
-	TRBV4-3	-	TRBJ2-5	CASSQDERQGETQYF	TGCGCCAGCAGCCAAGATGAGCGGCAGGGGGAGACCCAGTACTTC
-	TRBV6-6	-	TRBJ2-3	CASKRSGSTDTQYF	TGTGCCAGCAAACGGAGCGGGAGCACAGATACGCAGTATTTT
-	TRBV4-3	once	TRBJ1-1	CASSRWTENTEAFF	TGCGCCAGCAGCCGTTGGACAGAGAACACTGAAGCTTTCTTT
TRBD1	TRBV25-1	-	TRBJ1-2	CASSEPGTGGRYGYTF	TGTGCCAGCAGTGAACCCGGGACAGGGGGACGCTATGGCTACACCTTC
-	TRBV2	-	TRBJ1-4	CASSAQGYNEKLFF	TGTGCCAGCAGTGCACAGGGTTACAATGAAAAACTGTTTTTT
TRBD2	TRBV5-1	-	TRBJ2-3	CASSQERGGGTDTQYF	TGCGCCAGCAGCCAAGAGCGGGGGGGCGGCACAGATACGCAGTATTTT
-	TRBV2	-	TRBJ2-3	CASRYEASWGTDTQYF	TGTGCCAGCAGATACGAGGCTAGCTGGGGCACAGATACGCAGTATTTT
-	TRBV5-1	-	TRBJ2-2	CASTPQAPGELFF	TGCGCCAGCACCCCTCAGGCCCCCGGGGAGCTGTTTTTT
-	TRBV24-1	-	TRBJ1-2	CATSDWGPDGYTF	TGTGCCACCAGTGATTGGGGCCCGGATGGCTACACCTTC
-	TRBV7-9	-	TRBJ1-4	CASSALPRATNEKLFF	TGTGCCAGCAGCGCACTTCCCAGGGCAACTAATGAAAAACTGTTTTTT
-	TRBV7-2	-	TRBJ1-6	CASSSTGGVSLHF	TGTGCCAGCAGCTCCACAGGCGGAGTGTCCCTCCACTTT
-	TRBV20-1	-	TRBJ2-1	CSARRTGGQFF	TGCAGTGCCCGCAGGACCGGGGGGCAGTTCTTC
-	TRBV5-1	-	TRBJ1-1	CASSSQGNTEAFF	TGCGCCAGCAGCTCCCAGGGGAACACTGAAGCTTTCTTT
-	TRBV7-2	-	TRBJ2-5	CASSLGAGVVETQYF	TGTGCCAGCAGCTTAGGAGCAGGGGTGGTGGAGACCCAGTACTTC